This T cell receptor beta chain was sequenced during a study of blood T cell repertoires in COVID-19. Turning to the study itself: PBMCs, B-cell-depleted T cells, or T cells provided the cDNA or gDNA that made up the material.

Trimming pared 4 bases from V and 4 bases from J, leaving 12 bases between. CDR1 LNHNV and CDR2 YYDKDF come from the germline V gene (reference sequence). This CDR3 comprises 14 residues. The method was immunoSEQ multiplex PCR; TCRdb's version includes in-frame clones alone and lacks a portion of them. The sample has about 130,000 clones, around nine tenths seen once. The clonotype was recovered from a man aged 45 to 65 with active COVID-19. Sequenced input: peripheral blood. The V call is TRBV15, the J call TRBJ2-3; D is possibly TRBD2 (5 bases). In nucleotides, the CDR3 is TGTGCCACCAGCAAGGGCGACGGGGCAGATACGCAGTATTTT. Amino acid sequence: CATSKGDGADTQYF.